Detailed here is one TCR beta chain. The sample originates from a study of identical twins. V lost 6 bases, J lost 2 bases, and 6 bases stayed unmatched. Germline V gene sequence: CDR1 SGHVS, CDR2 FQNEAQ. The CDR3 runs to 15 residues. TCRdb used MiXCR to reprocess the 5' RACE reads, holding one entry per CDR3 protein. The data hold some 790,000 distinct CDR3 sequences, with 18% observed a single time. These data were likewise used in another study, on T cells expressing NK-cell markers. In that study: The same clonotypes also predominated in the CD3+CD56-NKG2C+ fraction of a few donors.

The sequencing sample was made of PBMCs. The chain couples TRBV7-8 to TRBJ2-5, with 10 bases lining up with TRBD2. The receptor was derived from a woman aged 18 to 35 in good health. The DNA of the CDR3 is TGTGCCAGCAGACCCGAGCGGGAGGGGCAAGAGACCCAGTACTTC. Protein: CASRPEREGQETQYF.